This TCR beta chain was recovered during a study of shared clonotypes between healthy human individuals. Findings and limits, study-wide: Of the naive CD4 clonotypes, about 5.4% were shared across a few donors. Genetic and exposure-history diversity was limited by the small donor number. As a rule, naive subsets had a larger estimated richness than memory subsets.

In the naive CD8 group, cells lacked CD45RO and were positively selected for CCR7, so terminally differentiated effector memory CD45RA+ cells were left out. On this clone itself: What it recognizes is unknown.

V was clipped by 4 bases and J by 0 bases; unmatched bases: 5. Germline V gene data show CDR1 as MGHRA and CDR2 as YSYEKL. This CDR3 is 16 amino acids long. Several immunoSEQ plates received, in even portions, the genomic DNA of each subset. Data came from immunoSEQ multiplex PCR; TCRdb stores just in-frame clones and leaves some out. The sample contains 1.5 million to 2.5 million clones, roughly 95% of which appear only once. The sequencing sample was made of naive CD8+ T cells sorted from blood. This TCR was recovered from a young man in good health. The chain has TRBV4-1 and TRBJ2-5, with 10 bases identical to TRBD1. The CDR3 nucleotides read TGCGCCAGCAGCCTCCGGACAGGGGGTTACCAAGAGACCCAGTACTTC. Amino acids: CASSLRTGGYQETQYF.